This T cell receptor (beta chain) was identified in a study of tumor-infiltrating lymphocytes in primary liver carcinoma (dated by TCRdb to 2015 to 2018). Regarding the complete study: Between November 2015 and early 2016, roughly 5 patients in China with histopathologically diagnosed primary liver carcinoma had their tumors surgically resected. Of the five patients (three men and two women, aged 30 to 69 years), four had hepatocellular carcinoma and one had combined HCC and intrahepatic cholangiocarcinoma. Tumors of the five patients were stage T1-T3 N0M0 with maximum diameters of roughly 4.2 to 11 cm. Each sample produced about 3.5 to 7.13 million productive TCRbeta reads, and read depth showed no significant difference between tissue types. TCRbeta repertoire sequencing, expression microarrays and whole-exome sequencing were combined in the study across five regions of each liver tumor, with adjacent normal tissue and blood also included. A total of approximately 35 specimens from 5 patients, comprising roughly 25 tumor regions, 5 adjacent noncancerous liver tissues and 5 peripheral blood samples, were covered by TCRbeta repertoire sequencing. High reproducibility was observed for the technical replicate repertoires, with mean shared-clone rates about 0.89 and correlation coefficients above 0.98. What the study reported, not specific to this receptor: Repertoire overlap was found to be higher between tumor regions (mean approximately 35%) than between tumor-adjacent (roughly 17%) or tumor-blood (around 15%) pairs, consistent with antigen-driven expansion. Because sequencing covered only the TCR beta chain and unpaired alpha chains were not captured, true repertoire diversity is likely underestimated. With just four to six patients in the study, the authors point out that the findings should be validated in a larger study. Bulk unsorted samples precluded comparing CD4+ and CD8+ T cell repertoires. The top 250 clones made up a significantly larger repertoire fraction in tumors than in blood (p = 0.039).

The CDR3 has 17 amino acids, counting the end cysteine and phenylalanine. Left in the record is the CDR3 DNA by itself, 51 bases read in frame from the first base. Trimming removed 2 bases from V and 2 bases from J, leaving 18 bases between the germline ends. Reading the germline V gene gives CDR1 ENHRY and CDR2 SYGVKD. Starting from about 500 ng total RNA, TCRbeta-specific cDNA was produced by reverse transcription with a constant-region primer and ProtoScript II reverse transcriptase. Construction of the TCRbeta libraries relied on three nested rounds of multiplex PCR, following a slightly modified ARM-PCR procedure. Each of the first two PCR rounds ran for 9 to 11 cycles using multiplex TRBV1-TRBV30 forward primers together with a Cbeta reverse primer. Sample barcodes and Illumina adapters were added in a final 25-cycle PCR using Deep VentR polymerase. Before sequencing, amplicons of 200-500 bp were gel-purified using a QIAquick gel extraction kit. TCRbeta amplicons were sequenced on an Illumina HiSeq 2500 with 250-bp paired-end reads. In the source study's methods: Trimmomatic v0.33 was used to quality-trim the reads, and FLASH v1.2.11 was used to merge paired reads so that full CDR3 sequences could be recovered. V, D and J germline segments were assigned to the rearranged TCRbeta sequences using MiGEC v1.2.1b. VDJtools v1.0.0 computed clonotype statistics and Shannon-Wiener diversity indices. To reduce sampling bias, subsequent analyses other than the diversity analysis used only the 250 most abundant clonotypes in each sample. The raw public data were reprocessed by TCRdb itself: fastp quality trimming at Q25, MiXCR clonotype calling, in-frame beta chains only. Here each entry gathers all rows of one CDR3 protein and keeps the most common genes and DNA. The V and J calls here are based on TCRdb, not the publication. In this sample the table shows almost 200,000 distinct CDR3 sequences, almost 65% of which occur a single time. The leading ten clones occupy around 7.1% of the sample.

Blood RNA was extracted from unsorted whole blood using TRIzol reagent, and germline DNA was obtained with the DNeasy Blood & Tissue kit. At the time of sampling, the patients had chronic HBV infection and had not received any treatment. Before surgery, roughly 4 milliliters of peripheral blood were drawn into K2EDTA tubes. Notes on this clonotype: The specificity of this receptor is unknown. No base quality values were provided; no much bigger clone lies one nucleotide off.

Recombination joined TRBV10-3 with TRBJ1-2; there is no confident call for the D gene. This clonotype was sampled from an older woman with primary liver carcinoma and hepatitis B virus infection. Sequenced: peripheral blood. At the DNA level, the sequence is TGTGCCATCAGTGAGGAGGGAAGCTGGGCTGGCAACTATGGCTACACCTTC. It specifies CAISEEGSWAGNYGYTF.